The 17 T cell receptor beta chains in this list originate from one sample, sequenced in a study of human T cells and chemical hapten exposure. The time point is: patch test 1, 2 weeks after DPC sensitization. Treatment described: therapeutic diphenylcyclopropenone sensitization with weekly scalp DPC. RNA extraction used unfractionated whole blood as the source of total RNA. In TCRdb, the RACE reads were re-called with MiXCR into one record per CDR3 protein. This sample has fewer than 50,000 distinct CDR3 sequences, with 4% found just once. Source: whole blood, taken in connection with sensitization to the hapten diphenylcyclopropenone (DPC). The receptors were sampled from a man aged 50 or older with alopecia areata. Some clones in this sample may be carry-over from other donors' samples.

This clonotype was seen repeatedly, ten times or more. The genes are TRBV28 and TRBJ2-7; 9 bases are shared with TRBD1. Germline CDR1 MDHEN, CDR2 SYDVKM. This CDR3 region has 14 residues. The V segment lost 8 bases and the J segment 7 bases; nucleotides outside the gene matches: 12. The CDR3 sequence is CASRPGQGSTEQYF. The CDR3 coding sequence is TGTGCCAGCCGTCCGGGACAGGGAAGTACTGAGCAGTACTTC.

This clonotype was detected ten times or more. The chain employs TRBV2 and TRBJ2-5; the D is unclear. Trimming stripped 7 bases from V and 1 base from J, with 13 bases between. Germline CDR1 reads SNHLY; CDR2 reads FYNNEI. This CDR3 spans 14 amino acids. CDR3 residues: CASNSGAAQETQYF. DNA of the CDR3: TGTGCCAGCAATTCGGGCGCAGCCCAAGAGACCCAGTACTTC.

This clonotype appeared many times. The V call is TRBV11-2, the J call TRBJ1-1; D not certain. Germline CDR1 reads SGHAT; CDR2 reads FQNNGV. The V end lost 7 bases, the J end lost 2 bases, and 14 bases lay between the germline ends. The CDR3 is 14 amino acids. CDR3 residues: CASISSPGNTEAFF. The DNA for the CDR3 is TGTGCCAGCATCTCGTCACCCGGCAACACTGAAGCTTTCTTT.

Many counts were recorded for this clonotype. This chain uses TRBV6-6 with TRBJ2-7; D tentatively reads TRBD1 or TRBD2 (6 bases each). The CDR3 spans 11 residues. The germline V gene has CDR1 MNHNY and CDR2 SVGAGI (reference sequence). Between the trimmed V and J ends, which lost 7 bases and 5 bases, there was a span of 9 bases. The CDR3 sequence is CASKGGHEQYF. As DNA, the CDR3 is TGTGCCAGCAAGGGGGGACACGAGCAGTACTTC.

Many counts were recorded for this clonotype. This chain links TRBV3-1 with TRBJ2-7, with D hard to call. Looked up from germline, CDR1 is LGHDT and CDR2 is YNNKEL (reference sequence). The CDR3 has 11 residues. Trimming cost V 4 bases and J 7 bases, with 8 bases left between them. In DNA form, the CDR3 reads TGTGCCAGCAGCCTTCTAGGAGAGCAGTACTTC. This codes for CASSLLGEQYF.

V is TRBV24-1 and J is TRBJ2-1; 13 bases fit TRBD2. With 2 bases clipped from V and 7 bases from J, the junction kept 1 base outside the gene matches. Germline CDR1 KGHDR, CDR2 SFDVKD. The CDR3 totals 15 residues. The CDR3 DNA reads as TGTGCCACCAGTGATTGGACTAGCGGGAGTAATGAGCAGTTCTTC. Protein sequence: CATSDWTSGSNEQFF.

This clonotype showed up many times. The chain carries TRBV7-2 and TRBJ2-5; TRBD2 might be the D (5 bases). This CDR3 has 11 amino acids. In germline, CDR1 is SGHTA, CDR2 FQGNSA. Trimming removed 8 bases at V and 4 bases at J, with 8 bases between. DNA for the CDR3: TGTGCCAGCCGGGGAATAGAGACCCAGTACTTC. Its translation: CASRGIETQYF.

This clonotype was counted at least ten times. CDR3 coding DNA: TGCGCCAGCAGCCATCCGGGCCCACCTAACGAGCAGTACTTC. Translating it yields CASSHPGPPNEQYF. The chain employs TRBV5-1 and TRBJ2-7, with D uncertain. Trimming cost V 4 bases and J 5 bases, with 16 bases left between them. The CDR3 length is 14 residues. From germline, CDR1 is SGHRS and CDR2 YFSETQ.

Many counts were recorded for this clonotype. This chain uses TRBV28 with TRBJ2-7; D not certain. Trimming left V 11 bases short and J 5 bases short, with 19 bases between. This CDR3 has 13 amino acids. The germline gives CDR1 MDHEN, CDR2 SYDVKM. CDR3 coding DNA: TGTGCCGAACGTGGCCGCCCGCCTGACGAGCAGTACTTC. Its protein is CAERGRPPDEQYF. Based on the CDR3 plus reference TRBV28 and TRBJ2-7, the full variable domain is DVKVTQSSRYLVKRTGEKVFLECVQDMDHENMFWYRQDPGLGLRLIYFSYDVKMKEKGDIPEGYSVSREKKERFSLILESASTNQTSMYLCAERGRPPDEQYFGPGTRLTVT.

This clonotype appeared many times. The chain combines TRBV29-1 with TRBJ2-3; perhaps TRBD2 as D (8 bases). CDR3 length: 17 amino acids. The germline V and J ends were trimmed by 7 bases and 0 bases, with 23 bases remaining between them. Per the germline V gene, CDR1 is SQVTM and CDR2 is ANQGSEA. The DNA for the CDR3 is TGCAGCGCAGCCGGGACAGTTAGCGGGACGAGCACAGATACGCAGTATTTT. Its protein product is CSAAGTVSGTSTDTQYF.

In its sample, this clonotype was seen many times. The chain recombines TRBV2 with TRBJ2-1; the match to TRBD2 covers 10 bases. Per the germline V gene, CDR1 is SNHLY and CDR2 is FYNNEI. CDR3 length: 14 residues. Germline trimming cut 8 bases from V and 5 bases from J; bases unmatched to any gene: 6. The CDR3 bases are TGTGCCAGCTCTAGCGGGAGCACTAACAATGAGCAGTTCTTC. This sequence encodes CASSSGSTNNEQFF.

This clonotype was seen ten or more times. The chain couples TRBV12-3 or TRBV12-4 to TRBJ2-2; the D is unclear. V dropped 6 bases and J dropped 0 bases, with 5 bases sitting between them. There are 13 residues in the CDR3. The CDR3 DNA sequence: TGTGCCAGCAGGGGGTCGAACACCGGGGAGCTGTTTTTT. Translated: CASRGSNTGELFF.

This clonotype was recorded many times. This sequence joins TRBV7-2 and TRBJ2-1, with unresolved D. The length of the CDR3 is 16 residues. Germline V gives CDR1 SGHTA, CDR2 FQGNSA. V lost 2 bases and J 0 bases, leaving 11 bases between the germline ends. The CDR3 nucleotides are TGTGCCAGCAGCTTATCCAGAGATCCCTCCTACAATGAGCAGTTCTTC. Amino acid sequence: CASSLSRDPSYNEQFF.

This clonotype was recorded at least ten times. The chain couples TRBV28 to TRBJ2-3; 7 nucleotides line up with TRBD2. Germline assignment: CDR1 MDHEN and CDR2 SYDVKM. The CDR3 is 15 residues long. Trimming took 6 bases from V and 0 from J; bases not matched to a gene: 6. The CDR3, as DNA: TGTGCCAGCAGCGCAAGCGGGGCTAGCACAGATACGCAGTATTTT. It translates to CASSASGASTDTQYF.

This clonotype was counted many times. The CDR3 nucleotides read TGTGCCAGCAGTTTTGGGGGACCTGGAAACACCATATATTTT. Its protein product is CASSFGGPGNTIYF. The chain has TRBV12-3 or TRBV12-4 and TRBJ1-3; D is possibly TRBD1 (5 bases). This CDR3 contains 14 residues. The V and J ends lost 3 bases and 2 bases respectively, with 8 bases between them.

This clonotype appeared a few times. V and J are TRBV28 and TRBJ1-6; no reliable D call. The CDR3 loop spans 13 amino acids. Per germline, CDR1 MDHEN and CDR2 SYDVKM. The ends were cut back, 11 bases at V and 7 bases at J, with 15 bases in the middle. The CDR3 DNA reads as TGTGCCTCCAGAGAGGTCAGGAATTCACCCCTCCACTTT. Residues: CASREVRNSPLHF.

This clonotype was seen at least ten times. CDR3 sequence (DNA): TGCAGTGCTAGAGATGTGATGTCGGCTTTCTTT. Translation gives CSARDVMSAFF. The rearrangement uses TRBV20-1 and TRBJ1-1; D remains ambiguous. Germline V CDR1 and CDR2: DFQATT, SNEGSKA (reference sequence). The germline V and J ends were trimmed by 0 bases and 11 bases, with 10 bases remaining between them. This CDR3 spans 11 amino acids.